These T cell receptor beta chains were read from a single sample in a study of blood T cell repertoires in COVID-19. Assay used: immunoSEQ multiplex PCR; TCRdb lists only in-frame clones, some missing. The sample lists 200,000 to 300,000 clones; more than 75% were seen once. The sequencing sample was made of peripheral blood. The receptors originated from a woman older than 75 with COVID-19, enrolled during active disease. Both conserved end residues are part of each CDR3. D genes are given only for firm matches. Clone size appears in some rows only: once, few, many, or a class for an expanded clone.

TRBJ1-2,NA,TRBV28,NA,TGTGCCAACCAGGGGAAGGATGGCTACACCTTC,CANQGKDGYTF
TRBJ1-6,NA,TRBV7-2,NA,TGTGCCAGCAGCTCTTTTAATTCACCCCTCCACTTT,CASSSFNSPLHF
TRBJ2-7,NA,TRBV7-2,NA,TGTGCCAGCAGCTTAGGCGACGAGCAGTACTTC,CASSLGDEQYF
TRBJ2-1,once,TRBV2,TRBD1,TGTGCCAGCAGGCCGACAGGGGGCCGAGAGGATGAGCAGTTCTTC,CASRPTGGREDEQFF
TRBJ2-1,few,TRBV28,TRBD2,TGTGCCAGCTTACGCGGGGGGGCAGATGAGCAGTTCTTC,CASLRGGADEQFF
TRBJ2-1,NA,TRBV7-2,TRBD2,TGTGCCAGCAGCTCGCAGCGGGGGGTTGGAAATGAGCAGTTCTTC,CASSSQRGVGNEQFF
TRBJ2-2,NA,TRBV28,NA,TGTGCCAGCAGTTTCGCGGGGAGCACCGGGGAGCTGTTTTTT,CASSFAGSTGELFF
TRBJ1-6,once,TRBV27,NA,TGTGCCAGCAGTTTTGTCCTTAATTCACCCCTCCACTTT,CASSFVLNSPLHF
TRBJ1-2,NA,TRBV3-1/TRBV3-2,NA,TGTGCCAGCAGCCAAGATATCTGGAGGGGTTCCAACTATGGCTACACCTTC,CASSQDIWRGSNYGYTF
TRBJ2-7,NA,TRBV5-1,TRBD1,TGCGCCTCCAAACCGGGACCGGGACAGGGATACGAGCAGTACTTC,CASKPGPGQGYEQYF
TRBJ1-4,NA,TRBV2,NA,TGTGCCAGCAGTGAAGGGAATACAGGGAATGAAAAACTGTTTTTT,CASSEGNTGNEKLFF
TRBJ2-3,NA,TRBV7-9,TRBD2,TGTGCCAGCAGACAAAGCGGGGGCCAGGCCGCAGATACGCAGTATTTT,CASRQSGGQAADTQYF
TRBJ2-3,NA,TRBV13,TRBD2,TGTGCCACAAATATTGGTAGCGGGGGGCGTGGAGATACGCAGTATTTT,CATNIGSGGRGDTQYF
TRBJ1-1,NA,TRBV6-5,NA,TGTGCCAGCAGTTACTCGATAACTCCTAACACTGAAGCTTTCTTT,CASSYSITPNTEAFF
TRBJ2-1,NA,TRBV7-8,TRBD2,TGTGCCAGCAGCTGGACTAGCGGGGGGGCCGGGTCCTACAATGAGCAGTTCTTC,CASSWTSGGAGSYNEQFF
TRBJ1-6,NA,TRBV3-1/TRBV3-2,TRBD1,TGTGCCAGCAGCCCGGACAGGATTAATTCACCCCTCCACTTT,CASSPDRINSPLHF
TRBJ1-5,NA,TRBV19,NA,TGTGCCAGTAGTATTAATGGACAGCGTAATCAGCCCCAGCATTTT,CASSINGQRNQPQHF
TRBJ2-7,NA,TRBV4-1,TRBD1,TGCGCCAGCAGCCAAGATCTCAGGGGGCTCTACGAGCAGTACTTC,CASSQDLRGLYEQYF
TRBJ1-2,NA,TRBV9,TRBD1,TGTGCCAGCAGCGTTGGCAGGGGGCTTGGCTACGCCTTC,CASSVGRGLGYAF
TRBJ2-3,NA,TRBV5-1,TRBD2,TGCGCCAGCAGCTTGGGGGCGGGGGGGCCATGGGATACGCAGTATTTT,CASSLGAGGPWDTQYF
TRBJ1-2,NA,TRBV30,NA,TGTGCCTGGGGACAGTTGAAAAATGGCTACACCTTC,CAWGQLKNGYTF
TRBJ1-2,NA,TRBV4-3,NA,TGCGCCAGCAGCCAAGTGGCAGGAACGATGGGTTTCTATGGCTACACCTTC,CASSQVAGTMGFYGYTF
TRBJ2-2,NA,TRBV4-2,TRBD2,TGTGCCAGCAGCCAAGGGAAAGCGGGGGGAATCGGGGAGCTGTTTTTT,CASSQGKAGGIGELFF
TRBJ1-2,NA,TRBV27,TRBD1,TGTGCCAGCAGCCCGGACAGGGCTTATGGCTACACCTTC,CASSPDRAYGYTF
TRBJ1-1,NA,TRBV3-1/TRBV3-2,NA,TGTGCCAGCAGCCACTCACCACCTAGTCCGGCGAACACTGAAGCTTTCTTT,CASSHSPPSPANTEAFF
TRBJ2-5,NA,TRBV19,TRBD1,TGTGCCAGTAGTATCGGGGGACAGGGCTTCGAGACCCAGTACTTC,CASSIGGQGFETQYF
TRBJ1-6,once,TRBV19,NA,TGTGCCAGTCGGGGGGTCGGGGAAAATTCACCCCTCCACTTT,CASRGVGENSPLHF